This section outlines one TCR beta chain sequence together with its context. Per the germline V gene, CDR1 is SGHTA and CDR2 is FQGNSA. Trimming took 5 bases from V and 7 from J, leaving 14 bases between them. The CDR3 runs 13 residues. The use of a sample-barcoded 5' primer and a J-beta primer mix characterized a second PCR of 7 to 11 cycles. A 12-random-nucleotide template-switch adaptor tagged each cDNA molecule. MiXCR, run by TCRdb on the 5' RACE reads, gives a single entry per CDR3 protein. The data contain 450,000 to 650,000 distinct CDR3 sequences, about 25% of them singletons. The data originate from a study of blood T cells in healthy people across ages. The data were also submitted as part of a second study, on T cells of mothers and their children. From that second work: Thymic selection shapes TCR recombination output in related pairs, and it does so similarly in unrelated pairs.

The gene calls are TRBV7-2 and TRBJ2-5; TRBD1 is a possible D gene (6 bases). This clonotype originated in a boy between 5 and 17 years old in good health. The sequenced sample consisted of blood. The DNA of the CDR3 is TGTGCCAGCAGCACTGGGGGCCTTGGGACCCAGTACTTC. Amino acid sequence: CASSTGGLGTQYF.